The rows below give T cell receptor beta chains drawn from one sample of a study of cytomegalovirus exposure and HLA in healthy donors. The assay was immunoSEQ multiplex PCR, and TCRdb's table has in-frame clones only and misses some. Of hundreds of thousands of clones in the sample, 70% to 85% were seen once. The sequencing sample was made of PBMCs. The receptors here all came from a male donor in good health and CMV-seronegative. Each CDR3 is given with its conserved first and last residue. Each record gives: V gene, D gene, CDR3 length, J gene, clone size, CDR3 protein, CDR3 DNA. A D gene is named only where the DNA matches it firmly. A row's size may be missing; if present it is once, few, many or a size class.

TRBV25-1	.	13	TRBJ1-2	.	CATQTGPTGGYTF	TGTGCCACCCAGACAGGCCCCACCGGTGGCTACACCTTC
TRBV7-9	.	13	TRBJ1-5	few	CASSPLKAGMMHF	TGTGCCAGCAGCCCGCTGAAGGCAGGGATGATGCATTTT
TRBV28	TRBD1	15	TRBJ1-5	few	CASSSGGARNQPQHF	TGTGCCAGCAGTTCAGGGGGCGCGAGGAATCAGCCCCAGCATTTT
TRBV14	.	14	TRBJ1-5	few	CASSPWGRDQPQHF	TGTGCCAGCAGCCCCTGGGGGAGGGATCAGCCCCAGCATTTT
TRBV7-9	TRBD2	16	TRBJ2-5	.	CASSSPAGGKRETQYF	TGTGCCAGCAGCTCCCCAGCGGGGGGGAAGCGAGAGACCCAGTACTTC
TRBV5-6	.	17	TRBJ1-1	.	CASSFRGTNSMNTEAFF	TGTGCCAGCAGCTTTAGGGGCACAAATTCTATGAACACTGAAGCTTTCTTT
TRBV5-6	TRBD2	14	TRBJ2-7	.	CASSYGTSGYEQYF	TGTGCCAGCAGTTACGGGACTAGCGGCTACGAGCAGTACTTC
TRBV21-1	.	17	TRBJ2-7	.	CASSKFQDVTVSYEQYF	TGTGCCAGCAGCAAATTCCAGGACGTGACAGTGTCCTACGAGCAGTACTTC
TRBV6-1	.	16	TRBJ2-7	.	CASSELGLAITYEQYF	TGTGCCAGCAGTGAATTGGGCCTAGCGATAACCTACGAGCAGTACTTC
TRBV25-1	.	15	TRBJ1-2	.	CASNEGSPGNYGYTF	TGTGCCAGCAATGAAGGTAGCCCGGGTAACTATGGCTACACCTTC
TRBV5-1	TRBD2	15	TRBJ2-3	.	CASRLVAGSTDTQYF	TGCGCCAGCAGATTAGTAGCGGGTAGCACAGATACGCAGTATTTT
TRBV6-6	TRBD2	13	TRBJ2-7	.	CATSSSGSSEQYF	TGTGCCACCTCGTCTAGCGGGAGTTCCGAGCAGTACTTC
TRBV5-1	.	12	TRBJ2-3	.	CASIDYFDTQYF	TGCGCCAGCATTGACTACTTCGACACGCAGTATTTT
TRBV7-9	.	14	TRBJ1-3	.	CSSSRVLSGNTIYF	TGTTCCAGCAGCCGCGTCCTCTCTGGAAACACCATATATTTT
TRBV28	.	12	TRBJ1-2	.	CASSLGSYGYTF	TGTGCCAGCAGTTTGGGCAGCTATGGCTACACCTTC
TRBV7-9	.	14	TRBJ2-5	.	CASSLAGYLETQYF	TGTGCCAGCAGCTTAGCGGGCTACCTAGAGACCCAGTACTTC
TRBV14	.	15	TRBJ2-7	.	CASSQVTRSLHEQYF	TGTGCCAGCAGCCAAGTAACTAGAAGTTTGCACGAGCAGTACTTC
TRBV4-1	TRBD1	19	TRBJ1-6	.	CASSLEPPGQSSYNSPLHF	TGCGCCAGCAGCCTCGAACCCCCGGGACAGAGCTCCTATAATTCACCCCTCCACTTT
TRBV4-1	TRBD1	14	TRBJ1-2	.	CASSPTGGIDGYTF	TGCGCCAGCAGCCCTACAGGGGGCATTGATGGCTACACCTTC
TRBV5-4	TRBD1	15	TRBJ1-4	.	CASSLGGTVNEKLFF	TGTGCCAGCAGCTTGGGGGGGACAGTTAATGAAAAACTGTTTTTT
TRBV6-1	TRBD1	13	TRBJ1-2	.	CASRKGTGYGYTF	TGTGCCAGCAGGAAGGGGACAGGCTATGGCTACACCTTC
TRBV30	TRBD2	17	TRBJ2-3	.	CAFLGLAGDLGADTQYF	TGTGCCTTCCTCGGACTAGCGGGAGACCTTGGGGCAGATACGCAGTATTTT
TRBV5-1	TRBD2	16	TRBJ2-1	once	CASRFRASGNYNEQFF	TGCGCCAGCAGGTTTAGAGCTAGCGGGAACTACAATGAGCAGTTCTTC
TRBV11-1	TRBD2	14	TRBJ2-1	.	CASSFGLGNGEQFF	TGTGCCAGCAGCTTCGGACTAGGCAATGGGGAGCAGTTCTTC
TRBV5-6	.	16	TRBJ1-4	few	CASSLADSATNEKLFF	TGTGCCAGCAGCTTGGCGGACAGTGCAACTAATGAAAAACTGTTTTTT